This T cell receptor beta chain was captured by sequencing in a study of T cells in Graves' hyperthyroidism and ophthalmopathy. Comment on this clonotype: Antigen unknown.

CDR1 is LNHDA, CDR2 SQIVND, per germline (reference sequence). The CDR3 totals 14 residues. Trimming took 4 bases from V and 0 from J, leaving 8 bases between them. RNA transcripts were the template for amplifying TCR beta CDR3 regions. First-round RT-PCR of the TCR CDR3 relied on the HTBI primer set. TCRdb ran MiXCR on the multiplex PCR reads and lists one entry per CDR3 protein. This sample has a few hundred thousand distinct CDR3 sequences, with roughly a sixth found just once. General observations from the study: A median around 5.9 months before onset, the model predicted ophthalmopathy.

V and J are TRBV19 and TRBJ2-3; D is perhaps TRBD1 or TRBD2 (5 bases each). The sequencing input was blood. This TCR derives from a woman between 40 and 55 years old with Graves' ophthalmopathy. The CDR3 DNA reads TGTGCCAGTAGTAGGGACGTCAGCACAGATACGCAGTATTTT. It translates to CASSRDVSTDTQYF.